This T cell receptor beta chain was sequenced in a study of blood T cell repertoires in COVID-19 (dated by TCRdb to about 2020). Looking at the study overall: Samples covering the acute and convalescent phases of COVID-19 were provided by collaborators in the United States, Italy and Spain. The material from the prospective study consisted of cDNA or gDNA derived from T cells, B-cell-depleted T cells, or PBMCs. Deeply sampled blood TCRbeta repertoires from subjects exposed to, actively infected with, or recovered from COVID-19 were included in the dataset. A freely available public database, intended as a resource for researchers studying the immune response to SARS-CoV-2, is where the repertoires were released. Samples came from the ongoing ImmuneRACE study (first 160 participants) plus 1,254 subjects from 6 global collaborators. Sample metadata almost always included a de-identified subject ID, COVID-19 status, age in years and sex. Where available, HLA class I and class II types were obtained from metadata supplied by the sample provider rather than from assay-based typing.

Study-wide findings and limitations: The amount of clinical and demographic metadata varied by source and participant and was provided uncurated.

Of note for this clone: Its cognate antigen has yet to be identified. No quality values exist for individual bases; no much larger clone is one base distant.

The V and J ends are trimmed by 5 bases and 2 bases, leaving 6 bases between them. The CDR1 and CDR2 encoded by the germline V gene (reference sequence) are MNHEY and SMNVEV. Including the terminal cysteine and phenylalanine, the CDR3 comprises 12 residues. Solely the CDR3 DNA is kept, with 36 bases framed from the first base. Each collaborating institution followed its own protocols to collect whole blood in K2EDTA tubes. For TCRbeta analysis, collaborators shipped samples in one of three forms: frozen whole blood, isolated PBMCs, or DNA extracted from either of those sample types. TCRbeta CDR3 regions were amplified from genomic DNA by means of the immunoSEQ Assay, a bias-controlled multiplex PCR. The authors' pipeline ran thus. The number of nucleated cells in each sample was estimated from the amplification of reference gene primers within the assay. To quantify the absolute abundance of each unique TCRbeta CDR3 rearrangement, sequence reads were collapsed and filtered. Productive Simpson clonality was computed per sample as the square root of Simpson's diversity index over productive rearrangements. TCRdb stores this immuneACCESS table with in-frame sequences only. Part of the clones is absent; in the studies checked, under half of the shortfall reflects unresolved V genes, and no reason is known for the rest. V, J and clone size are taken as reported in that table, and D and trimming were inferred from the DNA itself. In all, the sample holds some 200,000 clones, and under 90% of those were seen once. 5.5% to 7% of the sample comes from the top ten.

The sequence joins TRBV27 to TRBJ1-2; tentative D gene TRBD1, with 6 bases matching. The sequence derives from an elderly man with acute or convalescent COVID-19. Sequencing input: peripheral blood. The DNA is TGTGCCAGCAGTGGACAGAACTATGGCTACACCTTC. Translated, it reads CASSGQNYGYTF.